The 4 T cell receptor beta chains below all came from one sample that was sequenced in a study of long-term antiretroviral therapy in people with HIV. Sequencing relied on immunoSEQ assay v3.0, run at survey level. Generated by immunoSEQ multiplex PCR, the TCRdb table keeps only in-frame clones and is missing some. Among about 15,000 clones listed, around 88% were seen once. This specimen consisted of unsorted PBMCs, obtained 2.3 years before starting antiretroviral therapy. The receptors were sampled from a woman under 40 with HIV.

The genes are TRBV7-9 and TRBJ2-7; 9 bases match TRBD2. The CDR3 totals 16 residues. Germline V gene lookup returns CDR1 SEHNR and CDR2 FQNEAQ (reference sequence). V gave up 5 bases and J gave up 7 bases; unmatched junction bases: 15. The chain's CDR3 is CASSRVAGAHLGEQYF. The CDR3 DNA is TGTGCCAGCAGCCGGGTAGCGGGGGCCCACCTAGGTGAGCAGTACTTC.

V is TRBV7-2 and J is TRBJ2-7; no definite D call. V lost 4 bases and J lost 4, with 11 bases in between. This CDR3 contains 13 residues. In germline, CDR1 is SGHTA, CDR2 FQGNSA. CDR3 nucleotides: TGTGCCAGCAGCTCCACCTGGGGTTACGAGCAGTACTTC. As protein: CASSSTWGYEQYF.

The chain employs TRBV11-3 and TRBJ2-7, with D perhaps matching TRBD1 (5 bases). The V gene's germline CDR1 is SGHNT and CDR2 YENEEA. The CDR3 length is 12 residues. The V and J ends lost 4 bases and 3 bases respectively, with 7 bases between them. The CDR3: CASSSDNYEQYF. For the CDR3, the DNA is TGTGCCAGCAGCTCGGACAACTACGAGCAGTACTTC.

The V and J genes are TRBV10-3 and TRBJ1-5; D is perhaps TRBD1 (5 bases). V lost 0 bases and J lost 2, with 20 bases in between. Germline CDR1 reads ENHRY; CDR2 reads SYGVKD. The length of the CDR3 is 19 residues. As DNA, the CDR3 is TGTGCCATCAGTGAGTCGGGGGGGAGCACGGGAGTAGGCAATCAGCCCCAGCATTTT. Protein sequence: CAISESGGSTGVGNQPQHF.